The clone carrying this T cell receptor beta chain was found many times. Its antigen remains unidentified. Because the CDR3 is missing its conserved closing phenylalanine or tryptophan, this is likely a read error. The DNA is left out, because the CDR3 cannot be placed on it with certainty; the CDR3 is given as TCRdb lists it. Described time point: patch test 3, about 24 weeks after DPC sensitization. Sample treatment: therapeutic diphenylcyclopropenone sensitization with weekly scalp DPC. This sample was included in a study of human T cells and chemical hapten exposure. Overall study findings and caveats: Expanded TCR counts at PT1 were positively correlated with the patch test score. Versus controls, expanded TCRs had significantly more large CDR3 similarity clusters.

The CDR3 is 15 residues long, ends included. Germline CDR1 is DFQATT and CDR2 is SNEGSKA (reference sequence). Each CDR3 protein gets one entry after TCRdb re-called the RACE reads with MiXCR. The sample shows over 75,000 distinct CDR3 sequences, approximately 10% of them seen only once. The gene calls are TRBV20-1 and TRBJ2-5; TRBD2 is taken as the D call from the table, unchecked against the DNA. The origin of this receptor is a woman aged 30 to 39 with alopecia areata. Some clones in this sample may be carry-over from other donors' samples. The sample in question was whole blood, obtained in connection with sensitization to the hapten diphenylcyclopropenone (DPC). The CDR3 here is CSARAGTSGRAGVPL.